The clone carrying this TCR beta chain was detected ten times or more. Its specificity is not known. This sample is drawn from a study of regulatory T cells in long-lasting Graves disease. Described time point: newly diagnosed GD, antithyroid drugs for less than 3 months. With RNA extracted from PBMCs as input, the TCR library was made. The collection involved drawing around 10 milliliters of peripheral blood into EDTA tubes. CDR3-region Arm-PCR and iRepertoire HTBI primers produced the TCR beta libraries. TCRdb used MiXCR to reprocess the multiplex PCR reads, holding one entry per CDR3 protein. The table has roughly 250,000 distinct CDR3 sequences, about 20% seen once; the top ten hold 11% to 15%. Study-wide results and limits: TRBV28, TRBJ1-2 and TRBJ2-5 were favored in persistent disease.

CDR3 length: 17 amino acids. The ends were cut back, 3 bases at V and 2 bases at J, with 19 bases in the middle. CDR1 and CDR2 from the germline V gene are KGHSH and LQKENI. The same sample was also studied in work on T cells in Graves' hyperthyroidism and ophthalmopathy.

The receptor comes from a woman aged 30 to 39 with Graves disease. The source was peripheral blood mononuclear cells (PBMCs), collected at new diagnosis, from a patient treated with antithyroid drugs. The gene calls are TRBV18 and TRBJ1-1; a possible D gene is TRBD1 (5 bases). CDR3 amino acids: CASSPQSLRAINTEAFF. In DNA form, the CDR3 reads TGTGCCAGCTCACCCCAAAGCCTCAGGGCGATCAACACTGAAGCTTTCTTT.